This T cell receptor (beta chain) was recovered during a study of cytomegalovirus exposure and HLA in healthy donors. This CDR3 contains 14 residues. Germline CDR1 reads KGHSH; CDR2 reads LQKENI. The V and J ends lost 1 base and 4 bases, in that order; junction bases with no gene match: 4. Study-wide points: The study labeled fewer than 200 TCR beta chains cytomegalovirus-associated. A later analysis reported that several of the most significant clusters appeared to be linked to common viral pathogens, among them Epstein-Barr virus.

Points on this clone: Its antigen is unidentified.

PCR was performed using 60 Vbeta and 13 Jbeta primers. Some clones are missing from TCRdb's copy, which holds only in-frame ones; the method was immunoSEQ multiplex PCR. This repertoire shows 150,000 to 200,000 clones, about 80% found once; its top ten account for more than 13%. The material sequenced was PBMCs. This TCR came from a man in his forties or fifties in good health and CMV-seropositive. The V call is TRBV18, the J call TRBJ2-7; 7 nucleotides line up with TRBD1. Here the CDR3 reads CASSPQGARYEQYF. In DNA, the CDR3 is TGTGCCAGCTCACCACAGGGGGCCAGGTACGAGCAGTACTTC.